These T cell receptor beta chains were read from a single sample in a study of T cells in Graves' hyperthyroidism and ophthalmopathy. In TCRdb, the multiplex PCR reads were re-called with MiXCR into one record per CDR3 protein. This sample carries around 300,000 distinct CDR3 sequences, roughly 18% of them seen once, and the ten largest clones take under 40%. Sequenced input: blood. Source of these receptors: a middle-aged man with Graves' ophthalmopathy. Both conserved end residues are trimmed from each CDR3. Fields, in order: V gene, J gene, D gene, CDR3 protein. The D gene is left open where the match is weak.

V: TRBV5-6; J: TRBJ2-7; D: TRBD1; CDR3: ASSLAGQGSYEQY
V: TRBV18; J: TRBJ1-1; D: NA; CDR3: ASSPLKGSNTEAF
V: TRBV20-1; J: TRBJ1-2; D: NA; CDR3: SAGLGVNYGYT
V: TRBV7-3; J: TRBJ2-5; D: NA; CDR3: ASSLAGRETQY
V: TRBV10-3; J: TRBJ2-1; D: NA; CDR3: AISPGAAYNEQF
V: TRBV27; J: TRBJ2-3; D: NA; CDR3: ASSLLPGERTDTQY
V: TRBV24-1; J: TRBJ2-3; D: NA; CDR3: ATSDRSKGDTQY
V: TRBV19; J: TRBJ1-1; D: NA; CDR3: ASSIVGANTEAF
V: TRBV27; J: TRBJ2-7; D: TRBD1; CDR3: ASSHETGTGVYEQY
V: TRBV9; J: TRBJ2-1; D: NA; CDR3: ASSEGGGRASYNEQF
V: TRBV20-1; J: TRBJ2-3; D: TRBD1; CDR3: SAEQGDTQY
V: TRBV30; J: TRBJ2-1; D: TRBD2; CDR3: AWAPSGGRYEQF
V: TRBV2; J: TRBJ2-7; D: TRBD1; CDR3: ARRDRGVAEQY
V: TRBV7-9; J: TRBJ2-1; D: TRBD2; CDR3: ASSPAGRAGGRSSYNEQF
V: TRBV29-1; J: TRBJ2-5; D: NA; CDR3: SVAARGGETQY
V: TRBV28; J: TRBJ1-5; D: TRBD1; CDR3: ASSRSGGDFNQPQH